A selection of T cell receptor beta chains follows, all from one sample in a study of blood T cell repertoires in COVID-19. TCRdb's table, derived via immunoSEQ multiplex PCR, lists solely in-frame clones and lacks some. This table has some 120,000 clones, roughly 83% appearing once. Sequenced: peripheral blood. Receptor source: a woman aged 25-40 years who had recovered from COVID-19. Each CDR3 is given with its conserved first and last residue.

len | v_gene | CDR3aa
15 | TRBV19 | CASTPLAGGGTEAFF
15 | TRBV19 | CASSIDRRRVTEAFF
14 | TRBV7-9 | CASSFPTGGETQYF
12 | TRBV5-6 | CASSSSPGLLNF
12 | TRBV30 | CAWSVEGGKLFF
14 | TRBV24-1 | CATSWVRGLYEQYF
16 | TRBV19 | CASSTTPGQGPGTQYF
14 | TRBV7-2 | CASSDGTRGEKLFF
13 | TRBV9 | CASSVAGWDTIYF
13 | TRBV10-3 | CASSQGQTGELFF
14 | TRBV29-1 | CSVRPGLAAYEQYF